This T cell receptor beta chain comes out of a study of blood T cell repertoires in COVID-19. In germline, CDR1 is MGHRA, CDR2 YSYEKL. The CDR3 sequence is 16 residues long. Trimming took 0 bases from V and 4 from J; bases not matched to a gene: 4. The assay was immunoSEQ multiplex PCR, and TCRdb's table has in-frame clones only and misses some. In the table there are about 160,000 clones, about 88% of which are singletons. This receptor was obtained from a man aged 40-49 years with acute or convalescent COVID-19. The chain uses TRBV4-1 and TRBJ2-5, with 11 bases identical to TRBD2. Sequenced material: peripheral blood. CDR3: CASSQDSGLAGETQYF. CDR3 nucleotides: TGCGCCAGCAGCCAAGACTCCGGACTAGCGGGAGAGACCCAGTACTTC.